Below are 9 T cell receptor beta chains sequenced from a single sample in a study of chemoradiotherapy in HPV16-positive cancers. Using immunoSEQ multiplex PCR, the repertoire was profiled, and TCRdb retains in-frame clones only, with some absent. Found here are some 10,000 clones, around 71% of them singletons; the top ten hold about 10%. Sample collection was performed from a patient who underwent chemoradiotherapy. The receptor set was obtained from a human donor with HPV-associated anogenital cancer.

In this sample, this clone turned up a few times. The chain uses TRBV9 and TRBJ1-5; D not certain. Trimming shortened V by 0 bases and J by 3 bases, and 10 bases separated the two germline ends. This CDR3 contains 15 residues. Germline assignment: CDR1 SGDLS and CDR2 YYNGEE. The CDR3 reads CASSVDGGYNQPQHF. The CDR3, as DNA: TGTGCCAGCAGCGTAGACGGAGGATACAATCAGCCCCAGCATTTT.

In its sample, this clone was seen a few times. The chain carries TRBV7-2 and TRBJ1-6; TRBD1 aligns across 12 bases. CDR3 length equals 19 residues. Germline CDR1 and CDR2: SGHTA and FQGNSA. J lost 2 bases, V lost 1 base, and 6 bases had no gene match. Here the CDR3 reads CASSLGPGQGATYNSPLHF. CDR3 nucleotides: TGTGCCAGCAGCTTAGGGCCGGGACAGGGGGCGACCTATAATTCACCCCTCCACTTT.

This clone was detected only a few times. The rearrangement links TRBV30 to TRBJ1-6; TRBD1 is a possible D gene (6 bases). The CDR3 is 13 amino acids. The V end was cut by 4 bases, the J end by 10 bases, with 14 bases between. Germline CDR1 GTSNPN, CDR2 SVGIG (reference sequence). The CDR3 region has the DNA TGTGCCTGGAAAGGGGGGCCGGGGTCACCCCTCCACTTT. It translates to CAWKGGPGSPLHF. The full variable domain, with the rest looked up from reference TRBV30 and TRBJ1-6, is SQTIHQWPATLVQPVGSPLSLECTVEGTSNPNLYWYRQAAGRGLQLLFYSVGIGQISSEVPQNLSASRPQDRQFILSSKKLLLSDSGFYLCAWKGGPGSPLHFGNGTRLTVT.

This clone was detected only a few times. V gene TRBV19 combines with J gene TRBJ1-6, with a tentative D call TRBD1 (5 bases). Germline V gives CDR1 LNHDA, CDR2 SQIVND (reference sequence). This CDR3 has 14 amino acids. Between the trimmed V and J ends, which lost 9 bases and 6 bases, there was a span of 15 bases. Here the CDR3 DNA reads TGTGCCAGCGGGGCCCCGGGGCTTAATTCACCCCTCCACTTT. Amino acid sequence: CASGAPGLNSPLHF.

The chain joins TRBV7-9 to TRBJ1-1; D is uncertain. Per the germline V gene, CDR1 is SEHNR and CDR2 is FQNEAQ (reference sequence). V lost 5 bases to trimming and J lost 3 bases, with 4 bases between them. This CDR3 has 11 amino acids. The DNA for the CDR3 is TGTGCCAGCAGCGCGGACACTGAAGCTTTCTTT. It codes for CASSADTEAFF.

The chain joins TRBV5-4 to TRBJ1-2; no firm D call. The CDR3 totals 16 residues. The V gene's germline CDR1 is SGHNT and CDR2 YYREEE (reference sequence). Between the trimmed V and J ends, which lost 4 bases and 4 bases, there was a span of 20 bases. The CDR3 region has the DNA TGTGCCAGCAGCAATACCTTTGGAGAGAGCGGCTATGGCTACACCTTC. Its translation is CASSNTFGESGYGYTF.

The chain is built from TRBV4-1 and TRBJ2-2; D is possibly TRBD1 or TRBD2 (6 bases each). V was pared by 1 base and J by 6 bases, with 12 bases between. Germline-derived CDR1 and CDR2 are MGHRA and YSYEKL. The CDR3 is 15 residues long. CDR3 nucleotides: TGCGCCAGCAGCCAAGCTAAGGGGGGCGCCGGGGAGCTGTTTTTT. Its translation is CASSQAKGGAGELFF.

This clone was recorded a few times. The chain has TRBV6-7 and TRBJ2-2; D call uncertain. TRBV6-7 is sorted into the ORF group, with uncertain function. This CDR3 is built from 14 residues. Trimming removed 2 bases from V and 4 bases from J, with 8 bases in between. The CDR3: CASSYQPGTGELFF. Written as DNA, the CDR3 is TGTGCCAGCAGTTACCAGCCGGGCACCGGGGAGCTGTTTTTT.

This sequence joins TRBV7-2 and TRBJ2-5, with TRBD2 identical over 8 bases. CDR3 length: 18 amino acids. Germline assignment: CDR1 SGHTA and CDR2 FQGNSA. The V and J ends lost 0 bases and 2 bases, in that order; junction bases with no gene match: 11. CDR3 sequence: CASSLALIGTRLQETQYF. CDR3 coding DNA: TGTGCCAGCAGCTTAGCGCTGATCGGGACTAGATTACAAGAGACCCAGTACTTC.